The source of this TCR beta chain is a study of T cells after posttransplantation cyclophosphamide. Study-wide findings and caveats: TRB clonality was highly associated with recipient CMV seropositivity and reactivation. Blood and skin or GI T cell repertoires showed limited TRB overlap.

A note on this clone: The antigen is not known.

Data came from immunoSEQ multiplex PCR; TCRdb stores just in-frame clones and leaves some out. In the table there are approximately 47,000 clones, 92% of which are singletons. CDR3 length equals 14 residues. The V and J ends lost 0 bases and 7 bases respectively, with 10 bases between them. Germline V gene data show CDR1 as MNHEY and CDR2 as SVGAGI. The rearrangement joins TRBV6-5 to TRBJ2-1, with D tentatively TRBD2 (5 bases). This clonotype originated in a woman aged 45-59 years in good health and a related stem cell transplant donor. The sequencing input was PBMCs. The DNA for the CDR3 is TGTGCCAGCAGTTACTCGAAGCGGAGAAATGAGCAGTTCTTC. Protein sequence: CASSYSKRRNEQFF.